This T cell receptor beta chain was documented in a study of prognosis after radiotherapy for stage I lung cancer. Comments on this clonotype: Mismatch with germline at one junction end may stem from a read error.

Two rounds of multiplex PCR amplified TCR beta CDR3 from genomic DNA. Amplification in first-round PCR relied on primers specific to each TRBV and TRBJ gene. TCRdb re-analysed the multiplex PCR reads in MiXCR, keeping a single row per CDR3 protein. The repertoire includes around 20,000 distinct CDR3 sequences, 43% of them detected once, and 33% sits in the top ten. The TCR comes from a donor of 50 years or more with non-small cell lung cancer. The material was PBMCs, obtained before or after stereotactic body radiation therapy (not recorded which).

The CDR3 protein is CSTSVASGGVDTQCF. DNA for the CDR3: TGTTCCACCAGTGTGGCTAGCGGGGGGGTAGATACGCAGTGTTTT. The V and J genes are TRBV24-1 and TRBJ2-3, with 12 nucleotides matching TRBD2. The CDR3 length is 15 residues. CDR1 is KGHDR and CDR2 is SFDVKD in the germline V gene.